This entry lists 32 T cell receptor beta chains sequenced from one sample in a study of cytomegalovirus exposure and HLA in healthy donors. PCR involved 60 Vbeta and 13 Jbeta primers. Data came from immunoSEQ multiplex PCR; TCRdb stores just in-frame clones and leaves some out. The sample includes about 200,000 clones, more than 65% of them seen just once. What was sequenced was PBMCs. These receptors were obtained from a girl aged 5 to 17 in good health and CMV-seropositive.

The chain recombines TRBV19 with TRBJ1-1, with 8 bases identical to TRBD1. The CDR3 contains 16 residues. Germline CDR1 LNHDA, CDR2 SQIVND (reference sequence). Trimming took 6 bases from V and 0 from J; bases not matched to a gene: 9. In DNA form, the CDR3 reads TGTGCCAGTAGGGGTCCGGGACAGGAAATGAACACTGAAGCTTTCTTT. This encodes CASRGPGQEMNTEAFF.

This clone came up once. The chain has TRBV7-2 and TRBJ1-6; the D gene is possibly TRBD1 (5 bases). The CDR3 totals 15 residues. CDR1 SGHTA and CDR2 FQGNSA come from the germline V gene. V lost 1 base and J lost 8, with 12 bases in between. CDR3 amino acids: CASSLVRGVDSPLHF. The CDR3, as DNA: TGTGCCAGCAGCTTAGTAAGGGGCGTAGATTCACCCCTCCACTTT.

This clone was seen only once. This chain connects TRBV6-5 to TRBJ1-1; 9 bases line up with TRBD1. The CDR3 is made up of 16 amino acids. Germline V CDR1 and CDR2: MNHEY, SVGAGI. The trim removed 2 bases at V and 5 bases at J, leaving 9 bases unmatched. CDR3 DNA sequence: TGTGCCAGCAGTTACCTCATGACAGGGGGATGGACTGAAGCTTTCTTT. Its protein is CASSYLMTGGWTEAFF.

The chain combines TRBV5-6 with TRBJ1-1; D remains ambiguous. This CDR3 has 14 amino acids. The germline V gene has CDR1 SGHDT and CDR2 YYEEEE. Trimming left V 0 bases short and J 1 base short, with 7 bases between. CDR3 amino acids: CASSLDSSNTEAFF. The CDR3 region has the DNA TGTGCCAGCAGCTTGGACAGCTCGAACACTGAAGCTTTCTTT.

The chain links TRBV5-1 to TRBJ2-7, with TRBD2 as a possible D gene (5 bases). CDR3 length: 15 residues. V lost 0 bases to trimming and J lost 0 bases, with 10 bases between them. CDR1 and CDR2 from the germline V gene are SGHRS and YFSETQ. DNA of the CDR3: TGCGCCAGCAGCTTGGCCCCGGGATACTCCTACGAGCAGTACTTC. It codes for CASSLAPGYSYEQYF.

In the case of this clone: At one end the junction does not follow the germline gene, possibly because of a read error. V usage is TRBV4-3 and J usage is TRBJ1-6; D is unresolved. Germline V lookup: CDR1 LGHNA, CDR2 YSLEER. CDR3 length: 13 amino acids. CDR3 region: CASSQERASPLHF. The DNA of the CDR3 is TGCGCCAGCAGTCAAGAGCGCGCTTCACCCCTCCACTTT.

This chain links TRBV21-1 with TRBJ1-1; TRBD1 was called by the table and not checked on the DNA. TRBV21-1 is a documented pseudogene. The CDR3 totals 17 residues. The CDR3 reads CASSKVGAGGLYTEAFF. Here the CDR3 DNA reads TGTGCCAGCAGCAAAGTAGGGGCAGGGGGTTTGTACACTGAAGCTTTCTTT.

This chain connects TRBV11-3 to TRBJ2-2; TRBD1 aligns across 11 bases. With 5 bases clipped from V and 4 bases from J, the junction kept 12 bases outside the gene matches. The CDR3 covers 18 residues. Germline V gene data show CDR1 as SGHNT and CDR2 as YENEEA. CDR3 nucleotide sequence: TGTGCCAGCAGCGGGCATTCCGGACAGGGGGCGAGCACCGGGGAGCTGTTTTTT. It specifies CASSGHSGQGASTGELFF.

The chain employs TRBV27 and TRBJ2-7, with 11 bases identical to TRBD2. The germline V gene has CDR1 MNHEY and CDR2 SMNVEV (reference sequence). V gave up 0 bases and J gave up 4 bases; unmatched junction bases: 2. This CDR3 contains 15 residues. The CDR3 sequence: CASSLSPSGGYEQYF. The CDR3, as DNA: TGTGCCAGCAGTTTATCACCTAGCGGGGGGTACGAGCAGTACTTC.

J is TRBJ1-2 and V is TRBV27; maybe TRBD1 (5 bases). This CDR3 has 13 residues. In germline, CDR1 is MNHEY, CDR2 SMNVEV (reference sequence). Trimming pared 2 bases from V and 6 bases from J, leaving 10 bases between. Written as DNA, the CDR3 is TGTGCCAGCAGTTTAAGCGGGGCCCATGGCTACACCTTC. Amino acid sequence: CASSLSGAHGYTF.

The chain recombines TRBV7-2 with TRBJ2-1; 8 bases align to TRBD1. The CDR3 is 14 residues long. The trim removed 4 bases at V and 4 bases at J, leaving 3 bases unmatched. The germline V gene has CDR1 SGHTA and CDR2 FQGNSA. CDR3 DNA sequence: TGTGCCAGCAGCTGGGGACAGGAATACAATGAGCAGTTCTTC. Encoded protein: CASSWGQEYNEQFF.

This clone was counted a few times. The CDR3 protein is CATQDAPKGYTF. In nucleotides, the CDR3 is TGTGCCACCCAGGATGCTCCAAAGGGCTACACCTTC. The J gene is TRBJ1-2, the V gene TRBV7-2, with D uncertain. V dropped 10 bases and J dropped 8 bases, with 17 bases sitting between them. This CDR3 contains 12 residues. CDR1 and CDR2 from the germline V gene are SGHTA and FQGNSA.

The chain joins TRBV2 to TRBJ2-3; weak D call: TRBD2 (6 bases). The V gene's germline CDR1 is SNHLY and CDR2 FYNNEI. The V end was cut by 6 bases, the J end by 0 bases, with 16 bases between. This CDR3 is 16 amino acids long. The CDR3 loop is CASRQLASPSTDTQYF. CDR3 nucleotides: TGTGCCAGCAGACAACTAGCCTCACCAAGCACAGATACGCAGTATTTT.

The chain combines TRBV11-2 with TRBJ1-2; the match to TRBD1 covers 7 bases. The CDR3 has 16 residues. Germline CDR1 and CDR2: SGHAT and FQNNGV. V shed 1 base, J shed 1 base, and the junction held 6 bases outside the gene matches. In DNA, the CDR3 is TGTGCCAGCAGCTTAGTGGTTACAGGGGATAACTATGGCTACACCTTC. It specifies CASSLVVTGDNYGYTF.

CDR3 bases: TGTGCCAGCAGCTTGGGGGGAGTCGTCCAAGAGACCCAGTACTTC. Its translation: CASSLGGVVQETQYF. The chain recombines TRBV7-9 with TRBJ2-5; tentatively, D is TRBD2 (6 bases). Germline CDR1 is SEHNR and CDR2 is FQNEAQ (reference sequence). The CDR3 runs 15 residues. Trimming removed 3 bases from V and 1 base from J, with 12 bases in between.

This clone was detected a few times. The chain recombines TRBV27 with TRBJ1-3; maybe TRBD1 (5 bases). V was shortened by 5 bases and J by 4 bases, with 15 bases between the two germline ends. This CDR3 contains 15 residues. The germline V gene has CDR1 MNHEY and CDR2 SMNVEV (reference sequence). The CDR3 loop reads CASSTLGRAGNTIYF. CDR3 in DNA: TGTGCCAGCAGTACCCTGGGCAGGGCGGGAAACACCATATATTTT.

V and J are TRBV9 and TRBJ2-2; TRBD2 matches at 8 bases. Unmatched junction bases numbered 7, after V lost 1 base and J lost 2 bases. The CDR3 consists of 17 residues. CDR1 and CDR2 from the germline V gene are SGDLS and YYNGEE. CDR3 loop: CASSVSVAGLNTGELFF. CDR3 nucleotides: TGTGCCAGCAGCGTATCTGTAGCGGGGTTAAACACCGGGGAGCTGTTTTTT.

The chain links TRBV5-4 to TRBJ1-5; D perhaps matches TRBD1 (5 bases). Trimming stripped 3 bases from V and 2 bases from J, with 15 bases between. In germline, CDR1 is SGHNT, CDR2 YYREEE (reference sequence). The CDR3 sequence is 16 residues long. DNA of the CDR3: TGTGCCAGCAGCTCCGGCGGGGCGGTGGGCAATCAGCCCCAGCATTTT. Translated: CASSSGGAVGNQPQHF.

This sequence joins TRBV4-1 and TRBJ1-1; possible D gene TRBD1, 5 bases. The CDR3 has 13 amino acids. The germline gives CDR1 MGHRA, CDR2 YSYEKL. Trimming stripped 0 bases from V and 4 bases from J, with 6 bases between. This CDR3 is CASSQEGGTEAFF. CDR3 bases: TGCGCCAGCAGCCAAGAGGGGGGCACTGAAGCTTTCTTT.

This clone was seen only once. The gene calls are TRBV9 and TRBJ2-2, with D possibly being TRBD1 (5 bases). Trimming pared 0 bases from V and 2 bases from J, leaving 11 bases between. Germline CDR1 and CDR2: SGDLS and YYNGEE. The CDR3 has 16 amino acids. CDR3 residues: CASSVASGINTGELFF. The CDR3 DNA is TGTGCCAGCAGCGTAGCCTCAGGGATCAACACCGGGGAGCTGTTTTTT.

The chain has TRBV4-3 and TRBJ1-6; no clear D. The CDR3 consists of 16 residues. V dropped 0 bases and J dropped 1 base, with 7 bases sitting between them. The germline gives CDR1 LGHNA, CDR2 YSLEER. The CDR3 DNA is TGCGCCAGCAGCCAAGATGATAGATCCTATAATTCACCCCTCCACTTT. Translated, it gives CASSQDDRSYNSPLHF.

This rearrangement joins TRBV19 to TRBJ1-2; D perhaps matches TRBD1 (5 bases). The germline V and J ends were trimmed by 2 bases and 4 bases, with 14 bases remaining between them. Germline assignment: CDR1 LNHDA and CDR2 SQIVND (reference sequence). This CDR3 has 15 amino acids. CDR3 loop: CASSISPTALYGYTF. The DNA of the CDR3 is TGTGCCAGTAGTATATCCCCGACAGCTCTCTATGGCTACACCTTC.

This clone appeared a single time. This chain joins TRBV10-1 and TRBJ1-1; 9 positions match TRBD1. Trimming cost V 2 bases and J 7 bases; bases outside gene matches: 2. Germline CDR1 WNHNN, CDR2 SYGVQD (reference sequence). The CDR3 contains 13 residues. CDR3 region: CASSEMGQGEAFF. The CDR3 region has the DNA TGCGCCAGCAGTGAGATGGGACAGGGTGAAGCTTTCTTT.

This clone was detected only a few times. The chain employs TRBV4-3 and TRBJ2-6; possibly TRBD1 for D (6 bases). Between the trimmed V and J ends, which lost 0 bases and 3 bases, there was a span of 18 bases. Germline CDR1 reads LGHNA; CDR2 reads YSLEER. CDR3 length: 19 amino acids. Here the CDR3 DNA reads TGCGCCAGCAGCCAAGAGGGGGCCAGGGGAGTATTTGGGGCCAACGTCCTGACTTTC. Translated: CASSQEGARGVFGANVLTF.

The chain combines TRBV7-8 with TRBJ1-4; D call uncertain. V lost 6 bases and J lost 1, with 3 bases in between. CDR3 size: 12 residues. Germline V CDR1 and CDR2: SGHVS, FQNEAQ. In nucleotides, the CDR3 is TGTGCCAGCAGTCAAACTAATGAAAAACTGTTTTTT. This gives the protein CASSQTNEKLFF.

This clone was seen a single time. This chain joins TRBV5-6 and TRBJ2-5; D unresolved. V gave up 5 bases and J gave up 4 bases, with 9 bases separating them. This CDR3 has 12 amino acids. The germline CDR1 and CDR2 sequences are SGHDT and YYEEEE. The CDR3 loop is CASRTLAETQYF. CDR3 nucleotide sequence: TGTGCCAGCAGAACCTTAGCAGAGACCCAGTACTTC.

V and J are TRBV23-1 and TRBJ2-1; D is ambiguous. TRBV23-1 is noted as an ORF with a role that remains uncertain. The CDR3 covers 13 residues. Deletions cut 9 bases from V and 7 bases from J, with 16 bases between. As DNA, the CDR3 is TGCGCCAGAGTGCAAGCCGAAACGAATGAGCAGTTCTTC. Residues: CARVQAETNEQFF.

V is TRBV9 and J is TRBJ1-1, with 10 bases that match TRBD1. The CDR3 has 16 residues. The V and J ends lost 0 bases and 4 bases, in that order; junction bases with no gene match: 6. Germline V lookup: CDR1 SGDLS, CDR2 YYNGEE. The CDR3 reads CASSVAQDRGGTEAFF. The DNA of the CDR3 is TGTGCCAGCAGCGTAGCTCAGGACAGGGGGGGCACTGAAGCTTTCTTT.

The sample holds a few counts of this clone. This chain joins TRBV30 and TRBJ2-1; 7 bases line up with TRBD1. This CDR3 has 15 amino acids. Trimming removed 4 bases from V and 0 bases from J; junction bases left unmatched: 6. The germline V gene encodes CDR1 GTSNPN and CDR2 SVGIG (reference sequence). The CDR3 DNA reads TGTGCCTGGAATACCGGGACAGCCTCCTACAATGAGCAGTTCTTC. It codes for CAWNTGTASYNEQFF.

This chain links TRBV4-2 with TRBJ2-1; weak D call: TRBD1 (7 bases). V lost 6 bases and J lost 4, with 19 bases in between. This CDR3 contains 16 residues. Germline-derived CDR1 and CDR2 are LGHNA and YNFKEQ. The CDR3 DNA sequence: TGTGCCAGCAGTTGGGATCCAGGGGGGCCGTACAATGAGCAGTTCTTC. Translating it yields CASSWDPGGPYNEQFF.

The chain recombines TRBV11-2 with TRBJ2-3; TRBD2 is a possible D gene (5 bases). This CDR3 region has 17 residues. CDR1 is SGHAT, CDR2 FQNNGV, per germline. V was pared by 1 base and J by 1 base, with 15 bases between. The chain's CDR3 is CASSLVVVLEGTDTQYF. The CDR3 DNA reads as TGTGCCAGCAGCTTAGTTGTGGTACTAGAGGGCACAGATACGCAGTATTTT.

This sequence joins TRBV5-1 and TRBJ1-1; D unresolved. The CDR3 has 13 amino acids. V was pared by 0 bases and J by 0 bases, with 3 bases between. The germline CDR1 and CDR2 sequences are SGHRS and YFSETQ. Here the CDR3 DNA reads TGCGCCAGCAGCTTGGGAGTGAACACTGAAGCTTTCTTT. Translation: CASSLGVNTEAFF.